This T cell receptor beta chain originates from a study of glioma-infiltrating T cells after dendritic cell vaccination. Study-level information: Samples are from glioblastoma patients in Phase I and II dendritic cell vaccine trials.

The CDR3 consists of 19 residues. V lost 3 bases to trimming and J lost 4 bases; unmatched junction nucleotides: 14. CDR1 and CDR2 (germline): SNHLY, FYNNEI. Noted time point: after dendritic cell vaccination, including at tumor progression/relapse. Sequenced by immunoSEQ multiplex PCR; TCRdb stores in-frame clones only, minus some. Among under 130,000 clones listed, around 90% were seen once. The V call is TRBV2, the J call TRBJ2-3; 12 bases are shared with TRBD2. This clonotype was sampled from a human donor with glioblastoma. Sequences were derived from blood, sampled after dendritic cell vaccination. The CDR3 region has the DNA TGTGCCAGCAGTGACTCTAGCGGGAGGGCCACCAGAGTACCAGATACGCAGTATTTT. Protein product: CASSDSSGRATRVPDTQYF.